The subject of this entry is one TCR beta chain. Ten or more counts support this clonotype. Its antigen target is currently unknown. No qualities accompany the bases; no much larger clone lies one base away. These data are taken from a study of regulatory T cells in long-lasting Graves disease (dated by TCRdb to the early 2020s). About the investigation overall: To count as having persistent Graves' disease, a patient had to have received antithyroid drug treatment for over 5 years with TSH receptor autoantibodies remaining persistently positive. Patients with persistent Graves' disease were compared with patients with newly diagnosed Graves' disease using TCR sequencing and RNA sequencing of peripheral blood. The study took place in China and was registered as a clinical trial. A total of around 35 samples underwent TCR sequencing, from roughly 13 patients with persistent Graves' disease and some 20 patients with newly diagnosed Graves' disease. In the clinical cohort, patients with persistent Graves' disease had used antithyroid drugs for an average of around ten years. The paper as a whole reports these results and caveats: As a limitation, the authors acknowledged that the small sample size may reduce accuracy. Only peripheral blood was studied, because thyroid tissue, the primary lesion, was inaccessible. TRBV28, TRBJ1-2 and TRBJ2-5 were preferentially used in persistent disease, while TRBV20-1 and TRBJ2-1 were favored in newly diagnosed disease. More public clonotypes were shared among persistent patients (fewer than 3,000) than among newly diagnosed patients (approximately 1,000). Compared with newly diagnosed patients, patients with persistent Graves' disease had lower TCR Shannon entropy and fewer highly expanded clones, which suggests clonal expansion. Sequencing and analysis were restricted to the TCR beta chain.

Library generation was performed with multiplex PCR. The run used an Illumina HiSeq 4000. CDR3 regions were amplified by Arm-PCR with iRepertoire HTBI primers to construct TCR beta libraries. PCR products were gel purified before sequencing. From the authors' description of their analysis: Across samples, around 58 TRBV and 14 TRBJ segments were identified and used for gene usage analysis of CDR3 amino acid clonotypes. Filtered high-quality paired reads were merged into contigs using COPE and FqMerger. BLAST was used to align contigs to IMGT TRBV, TRBD and TRBJ reference genes, with CDR3 defined following IMGT. Clonotypes above 0.1% frequency were classified as highly expanded clones. Shannon entropy served as the measure of repertoire diversity, while the Gini coefficient captured V-J evenness. A clonotype found in more than one individual was treated as public. TCRdb reworked the public reads: Q25 trimming with fastp, MiXCR clone assembly, productive beta chains retained. Rows are combined by CDR3 protein, so each entry shows the most common genes and DNA. TCRdb's processing, not the authors' own work, is the source of the V and J calls. This sample gives about 660,000 distinct CDR3 sequences in total; about 32% of them show up just once. Around 42% of the sample goes to the ten largest clones.

Sequences MDHEN (CDR1) and SYDVKM (CDR2) are obtained from the germline V gene. Trimming takes 5 bases from V and 4 bases from J, and the germline ends sit 26 bases apart. The CDR3 runs 18 residues from the cysteine to the phenylalanine. The CDR3 DNA has 54 bases and is translated from base 1. Interpreted using the paper, the time point label stands for: persistent/refractory GD, antithyroid drugs over 5 years with positive TRAb. RNA was extracted from PBMCs in TRIzol for both TCR sequencing and RNA sequencing. The diagnosis of Graves' disease was made according to American Thyroid Association guidelines. Recruitment of patients was carried out at an endocrinology department in Xi'an, China. Each patient gave approximately 10 milliliters of peripheral blood, collected in an EDTA anticoagulant tube. Ficoll Paque Plus density gradient separation was used to isolate PBMCs, and no further T cell sorting was done. An Agilent 2100 Bioanalyzer and agarose gel were used to check RNA quality, while a NanoDrop 2000 measured RNA concentration.

This TCR was recovered from a female donor with Graves disease. The sequencing here drew on peripheral blood mononuclear cells (PBMCs), taken when the disease was refractory, from a patient treated with antithyroid drugs. Recombination joined TRBV28 with TRBJ1-2; no D gene can be assigned with confidence. The DNA reads as follows: TGTGCCAGCAGTGCCCATCCGGGAAATCATCTTATCATCTATGGCTACACCTTC. This yields the protein CASSAHPGNHLIIYGYTF.